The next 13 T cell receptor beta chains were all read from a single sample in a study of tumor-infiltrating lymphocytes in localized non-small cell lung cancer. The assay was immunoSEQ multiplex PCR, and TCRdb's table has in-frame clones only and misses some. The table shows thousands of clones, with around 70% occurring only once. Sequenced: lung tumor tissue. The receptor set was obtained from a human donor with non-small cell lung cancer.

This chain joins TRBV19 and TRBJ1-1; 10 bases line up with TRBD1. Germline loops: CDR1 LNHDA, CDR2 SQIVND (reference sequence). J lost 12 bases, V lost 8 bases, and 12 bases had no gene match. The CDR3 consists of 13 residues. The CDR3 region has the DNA TGTGCCAGTGGCAAGGCGGGACAGGGGTTAACTTTCTTT. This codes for CASGKAGQGLTFF.

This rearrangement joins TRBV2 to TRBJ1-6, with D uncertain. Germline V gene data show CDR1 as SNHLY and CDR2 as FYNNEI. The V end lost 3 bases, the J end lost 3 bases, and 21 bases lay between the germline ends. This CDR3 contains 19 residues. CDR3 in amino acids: CASSETGPRVLGYNSPLHF. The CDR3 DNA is TGTGCCAGCAGTGAGACCGGGCCACGGGTCTTAGGCTATAATTCACCCCTCCACTTT. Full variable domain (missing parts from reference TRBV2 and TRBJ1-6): EPEVTQTPSHQVTQMGQEVILRCVPISNHLYFYWYRQILGQKVEFLVSFYNNEISEKSEIFDDQFSVERPDGSNFTLKIRSTKLEDSAMYFCASSETGPRVLGYNSPLHFGNGTRLTVT.

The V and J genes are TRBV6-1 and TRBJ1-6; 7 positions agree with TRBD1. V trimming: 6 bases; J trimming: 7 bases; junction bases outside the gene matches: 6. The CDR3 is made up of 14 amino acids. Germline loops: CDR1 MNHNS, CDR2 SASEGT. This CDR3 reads CASSPGQINSPLHF. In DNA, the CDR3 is TGTGCCAGCAGCCCGGGACAGATAAATTCACCCCTCCACTTT.

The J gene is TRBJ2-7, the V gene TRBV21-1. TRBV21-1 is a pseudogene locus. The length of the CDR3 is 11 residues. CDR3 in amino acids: CASSNSYEQYF. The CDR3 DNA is TGTGCCAGCAGCAACTCCTACGAGCAGTACTTC.

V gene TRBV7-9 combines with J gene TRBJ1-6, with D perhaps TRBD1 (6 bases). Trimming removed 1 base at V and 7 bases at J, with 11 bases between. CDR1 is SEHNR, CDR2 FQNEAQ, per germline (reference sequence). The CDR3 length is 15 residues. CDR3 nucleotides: TGTGCCAGCAGCTTAGGGACAGCTAGAAATTCACCCCTCCACTTT. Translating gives CASSLGTARNSPLHF. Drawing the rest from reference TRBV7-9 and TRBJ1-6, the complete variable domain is DTGVSQNPRHKITKRGQNVTFRCDPISEHNRLYWYRQTLGQGPEFLTYFQNEAQLEKSRLLSDRFSAERPKGSFSTLEIQRTEQGDSAMYLCASSLGTARNSPLHFGNGTRLTVT.

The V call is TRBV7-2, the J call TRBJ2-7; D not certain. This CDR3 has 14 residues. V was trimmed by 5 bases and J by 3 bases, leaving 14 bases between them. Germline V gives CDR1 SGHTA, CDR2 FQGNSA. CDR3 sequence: CASSQHLGDYEQYF. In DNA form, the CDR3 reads TGTGCCAGCAGCCAACACCTCGGTGACTACGAGCAGTACTTC.

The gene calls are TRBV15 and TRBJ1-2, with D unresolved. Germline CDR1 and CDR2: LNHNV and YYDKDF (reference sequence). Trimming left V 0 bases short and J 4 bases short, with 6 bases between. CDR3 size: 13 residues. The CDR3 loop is CATSREVGYGYTF. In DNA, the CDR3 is TGTGCCACCAGCAGAGAGGTGGGCTATGGCTACACCTTC.

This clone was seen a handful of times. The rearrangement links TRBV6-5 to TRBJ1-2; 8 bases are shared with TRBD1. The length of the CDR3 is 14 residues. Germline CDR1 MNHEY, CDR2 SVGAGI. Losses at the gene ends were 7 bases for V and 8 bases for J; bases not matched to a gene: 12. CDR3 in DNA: TGTGCCAGCACCCCGGACAGGGAAATGGAAGGCTACACCTTC. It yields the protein CASTPDREMEGYTF.

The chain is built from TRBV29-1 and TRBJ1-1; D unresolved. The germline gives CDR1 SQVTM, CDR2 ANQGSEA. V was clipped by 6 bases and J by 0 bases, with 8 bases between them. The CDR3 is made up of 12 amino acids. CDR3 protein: CSVALMNTEAFF. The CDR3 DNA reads TGCAGCGTGGCCCTAATGAACACTGAAGCTTTCTTT.

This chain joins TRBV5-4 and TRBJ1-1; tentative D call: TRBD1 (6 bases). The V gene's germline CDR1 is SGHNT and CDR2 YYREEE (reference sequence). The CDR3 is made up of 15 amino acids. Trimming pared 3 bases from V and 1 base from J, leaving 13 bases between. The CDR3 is CASSSSGTTNTEAFF. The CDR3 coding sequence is TGTGCCAGCAGCTCCTCCGGGACAACGAACACTGAAGCTTTCTTT.

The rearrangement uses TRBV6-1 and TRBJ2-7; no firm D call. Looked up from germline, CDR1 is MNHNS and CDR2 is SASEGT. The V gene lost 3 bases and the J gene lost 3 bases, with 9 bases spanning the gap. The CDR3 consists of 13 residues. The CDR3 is CASSDSVLYEQYF. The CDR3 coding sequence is TGTGCCAGCAGTGACTCGGTCCTCTACGAGCAGTACTTC.

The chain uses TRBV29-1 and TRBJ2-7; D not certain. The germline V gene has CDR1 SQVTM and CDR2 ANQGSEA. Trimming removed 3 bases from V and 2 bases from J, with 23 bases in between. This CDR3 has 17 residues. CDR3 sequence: CSVESWVLGQETYEQYF. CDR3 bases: TGCAGCGTTGAGAGTTGGGTATTAGGGCAGGAGACCTACGAGCAGTACTTC.

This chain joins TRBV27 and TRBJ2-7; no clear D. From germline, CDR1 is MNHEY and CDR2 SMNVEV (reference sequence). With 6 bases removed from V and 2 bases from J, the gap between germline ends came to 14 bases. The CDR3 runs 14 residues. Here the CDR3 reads CASRLSSMTYEQYF. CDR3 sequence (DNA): TGTGCCAGCAGGCTTAGCAGTATGACCTACGAGCAGTACTTC.